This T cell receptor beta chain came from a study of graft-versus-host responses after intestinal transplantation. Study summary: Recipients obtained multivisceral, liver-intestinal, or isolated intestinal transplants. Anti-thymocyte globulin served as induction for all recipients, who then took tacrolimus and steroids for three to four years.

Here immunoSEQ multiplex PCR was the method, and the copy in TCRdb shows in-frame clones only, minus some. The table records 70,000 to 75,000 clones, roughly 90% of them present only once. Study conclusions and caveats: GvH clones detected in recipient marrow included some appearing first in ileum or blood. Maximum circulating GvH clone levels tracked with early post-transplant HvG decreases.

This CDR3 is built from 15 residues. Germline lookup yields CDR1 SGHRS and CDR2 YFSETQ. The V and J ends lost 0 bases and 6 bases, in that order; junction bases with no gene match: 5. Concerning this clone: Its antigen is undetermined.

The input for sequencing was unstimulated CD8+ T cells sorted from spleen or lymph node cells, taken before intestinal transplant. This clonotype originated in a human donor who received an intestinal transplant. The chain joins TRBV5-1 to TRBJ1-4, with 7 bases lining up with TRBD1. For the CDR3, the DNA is TGCGCCAGCAGCTTGGGGGACAGCCTGCATGAAAAACTGTTTTTT. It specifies CASSLGDSLHEKLFF.